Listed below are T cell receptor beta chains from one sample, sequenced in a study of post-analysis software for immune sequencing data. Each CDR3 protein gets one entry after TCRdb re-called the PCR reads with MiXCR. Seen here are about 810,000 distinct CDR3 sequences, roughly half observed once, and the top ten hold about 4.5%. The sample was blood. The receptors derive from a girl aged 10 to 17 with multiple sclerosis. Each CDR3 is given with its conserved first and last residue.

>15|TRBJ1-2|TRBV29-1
CSVDSGLTGNYGYTF
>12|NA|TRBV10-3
CATSKGAETQYF
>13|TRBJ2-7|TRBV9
CASSAGPSTEQYF
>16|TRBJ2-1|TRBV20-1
CSARETGTGNYNERFF
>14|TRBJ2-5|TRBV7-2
CASSSRRPQETQYF
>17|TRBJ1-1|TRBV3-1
CASSQDSSTGAWTEAFF
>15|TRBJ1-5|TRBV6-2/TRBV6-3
CASSSDTISNQPQHF
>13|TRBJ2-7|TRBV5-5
CASSFGYSYEQYF
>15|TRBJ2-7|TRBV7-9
CASSLGITARDEQYF
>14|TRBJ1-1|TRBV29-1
CSVPSEGINTEAFF
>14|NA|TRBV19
CASSIDSQGTIQYF
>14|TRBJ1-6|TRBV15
CATSSSLGSSPLHF
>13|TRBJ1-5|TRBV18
CASSGQNNQPQHF
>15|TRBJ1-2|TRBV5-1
CASSLDDRRNYGYTF
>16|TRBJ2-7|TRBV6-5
CASSMGRRAGSYEQYF
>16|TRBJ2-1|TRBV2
CASSDRASGLYNEQFF
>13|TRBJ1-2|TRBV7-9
CASSLEVMGGYTF
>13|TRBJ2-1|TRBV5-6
CASSLVASDEQFF
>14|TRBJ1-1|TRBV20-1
CSALVGGTGSTAFF
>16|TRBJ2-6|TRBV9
CASNTRGALGANVLTF
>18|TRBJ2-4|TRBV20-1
CSARDNPERDVPKNIQYF
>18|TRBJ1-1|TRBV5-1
CASSLLDPGDREGTEAFF
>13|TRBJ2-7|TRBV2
CASSPGSWDEQYF
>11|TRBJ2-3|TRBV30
CAWRHADTQYF
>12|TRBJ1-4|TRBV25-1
CASYSSNEKLFF
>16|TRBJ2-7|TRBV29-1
CSVEGYEGQSPYEQYF
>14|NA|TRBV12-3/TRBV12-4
CASSFLGQGYEQYF
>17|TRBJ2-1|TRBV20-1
CSATSYSGRFSYNEQFF
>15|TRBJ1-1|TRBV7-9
CASSSATPRGTEAFF